This TCR beta chain originates from a study of T-cell reconstitution after alpha-beta-depleted transplantation in children. This clonotype occurred many times. Its specificity is not known. Germline loops: CDR1 DFQATT, CDR2 SNEGSKA (reference sequence). The CDR3 loop spans 13 amino acids. Molecular barcoding with unique molecular identifiers was used for the TCRbeta library. TCRdb ran MiXCR on the PCR reads and lists one entry per CDR3 protein. The sample consists of 90,000 to 100,000 distinct CDR3 sequences, 23% of them appearing once. Study-wide results and caveats: One year post-transplant, T-cell counts and diversity were largely derived from T cells produced anew. Expanded graft clones, several hundred of them, were reportedly the source of alpha-beta T cells about two months after transplant. Where some patients showed high TCRbeta diversity at day 60, it came from recipient T cells and thymic progenitors that had survived.

The J gene is TRBJ2-3, the V gene TRBV20-1; D possibly uses TRBD1 or TRBD2 (5 bases each). This sample comprised PBMCs, obtained before TCRalphabeta/CD19-depleted stem cell transplant. The sequence was collected from a boy between 2 and 10 years old with acute lymphoblastic leukemia, due to receive a stem cell transplant. The CDR3: CSVLGTITDTQYF. For the CDR3, the DNA is TGCAGCGTCTTGGGGACGATCACAGATACGCAGTATTTT.